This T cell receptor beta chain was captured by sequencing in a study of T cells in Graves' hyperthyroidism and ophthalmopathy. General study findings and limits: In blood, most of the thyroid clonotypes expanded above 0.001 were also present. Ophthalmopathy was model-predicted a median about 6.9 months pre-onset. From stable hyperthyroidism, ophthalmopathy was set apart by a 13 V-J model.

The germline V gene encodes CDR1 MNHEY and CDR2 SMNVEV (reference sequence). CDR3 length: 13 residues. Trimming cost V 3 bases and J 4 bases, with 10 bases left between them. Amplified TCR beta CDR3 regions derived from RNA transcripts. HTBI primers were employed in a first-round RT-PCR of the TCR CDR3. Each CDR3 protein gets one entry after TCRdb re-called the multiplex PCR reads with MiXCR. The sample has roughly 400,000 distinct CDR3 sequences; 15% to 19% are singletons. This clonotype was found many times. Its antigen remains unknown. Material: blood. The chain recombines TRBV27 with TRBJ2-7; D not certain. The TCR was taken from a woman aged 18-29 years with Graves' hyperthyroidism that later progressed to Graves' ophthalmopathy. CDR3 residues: CASSFRAEYEQYF. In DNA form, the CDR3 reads TGTGCCAGCAGTTTTAGGGCAGAATACGAGCAGTACTTC.